Each of the 7 T cell receptor beta chains below was sequenced from the same sample in a study of circulating CD8 cells and anti-PD-1 response in melanoma. From live CD3+CD8+TCRalphabeta+ cells, four PD-1 and/or TIGIT subsets were sorted. The QIAseq Immune Repertoire TCR panel built the libraries from approximately 15 ng of total RNA. From the reads, TCRdb called clonotypes with MiXCR, one entry per CDR3 protein. In the table there are some 1,900 distinct CDR3 sequences, 7.4% of which are singletons. This specimen was CD8+ T cells from PBMCs, taken at baseline or after one month of anti-PD-1 therapy (not recorded which). These receptors were obtained from a human donor with melanoma.

In its sample, this clonotype is medium-sized. The chain joins TRBV15 to TRBJ2-2; TRBD1 agrees at 7 bases. The CDR3 covers 14 residues. Germline assignment: CDR1 LNHNV and CDR2 YYDKDF (reference sequence). The V gene end was trimmed by 8 bases and the J gene end by 2 bases; junction bases not matched to a gene: 5. CDR3 in DNA: TGTGCCACCCGGGACAGATCAAACACCGGGGAGCTGTTTTTT. Its translation: CATRDRSNTGELFF. Variable domain in full (rest from reference TRBV15 and TRBJ2-2): DAMVIQNPRYQVTQFGKPVTLSCSQTLNHNVMYWYQQKSSQAPKLLFHYYDKDFNNEADTPDNFQSRRPNTSFCFLDIRSPGLGDTAMYLCATRDRSNTGELFFGEGSRLTVL.

Sample share makes this clonotype medium-sized. The chain has TRBV19 and TRBJ2-1; no clear D. This CDR3 has 10 residues. The V end was cut by 4 bases, the J end by 5 bases, with 0 bases between. CDR1 and CDR2 (germline): LNHDA, SQIVND (reference sequence). The CDR3: CASSNNEQFF. Written as DNA, the CDR3 is TGTGCCAGTAGTAACAATGAGCAGTTCTTC.

This clonotype was detected only a few times. The rearrangement joins TRBV7-3 to TRBJ1-1, with D possibly TRBD1 on 5 matching bases. V lost 2 bases to trimming and J lost 0 bases, with 10 bases between them. Germline V gene sequence: CDR1 SGHTA, CDR2 FQGTGA. CDR3 size: 15 residues. The CDR3: CASSLYGTVNTEAFF. CDR3 nucleotide sequence: TGTGCCAGCAGCTTATACGGGACGGTGAACACTGAAGCTTTCTTT.

This clonotype is labeled as medium-sized. V gene TRBV9 combines with J gene TRBJ2-1; TRBD2 matches 10 bases. V shed 3 bases and J 3 bases; nucleotides not matched to a gene: 3. This CDR3 is 15 amino acids long. Germline V gene data show CDR1 as SGDLS and CDR2 as YYNGEE. The CDR3 DNA reads TGTGCCAGCAGCGCTAGGACTAGCGGCTACAATGAGCAGTTCTTC. This sequence encodes CASSARTSGYNEQFF.

By frequency in the sample, this clonotype is large. The gene calls are TRBV28 and TRBJ2-7; D remains unclear. The germline gives CDR1 MDHEN, CDR2 SYDVKM. The CDR3 covers 14 residues. V lost 3 bases and J 2 bases, leaving 11 bases between the germline ends. DNA of the CDR3: TGTGCCAGCAGTTTTAGAACAGAGGCCTACGAGCAGTACTTC. Its translation is CASSFRTEAYEQYF.

This clonotype is judged medium-sized (0.01 to 0.1%). The V call is TRBV27, the J call TRBJ2-7; tentative D call: TRBD1 (6 bases). The CDR3 runs 13 residues. Looked up from germline, CDR1 is MNHEY and CDR2 is SMNVEV (reference sequence). V was trimmed by 6 bases and J by 0 bases, leaving 9 bases between them. CDR3 sequence: CASRGDTSYEQYF. DNA of the CDR3: TGTGCCAGCAGAGGGGACACCTCCTACGAGCAGTACTTC.

This clonotype is large. In DNA form, the CDR3 reads TGTGCCAGCAGTTCTGCGGACAGAGCAAGGGGTCACTATGGCTACACCTTC. Amino acids: CASSSADRARGHYGYTF. The V and J genes are TRBV28 and TRBJ1-2; TRBD1 is a possible D gene (6 bases). This CDR3 spans 17 amino acids. Germline values: CDR1 MDHEN, CDR2 SYDVKM. V dropped 4 bases and J dropped 3 bases, with 21 bases sitting between them.